A single sample is the source of the 7 T cell receptor beta chains below, sequenced in a study of T cell responses to AZD1222 COVID-19 vaccine. The repertoire was sequenced with immunoSEQ multiplex PCR; TCRdb's copy has only in-frame clones and lacks some. In the table there are 100,000 to 150,000 clones, around 85% of which are singletons. Material: peripheral blood, obtained 28 days after the second AZD1222 dose. These receptors originate from an adult who received the AZD1222 COVID-19 vaccine.

The V call is TRBV7-6, the J call TRBJ1-5, with D hard to call. Looked up from germline, CDR1 is SGHVS and CDR2 is FNYEAQ. The length of the CDR3 is 15 residues. Deletions cut 2 bases from V and 3 bases from J, with 11 bases between. The CDR3 DNA sequence: TGTGCCAGCAGCTTAAGTTGGGATTTCAATCAGCCCCAGCATTTT. Translation: CASSLSWDFNQPQHF.

The chain links TRBV7-2 to TRBJ1-2; no definite D call. The length of the CDR3 is 13 residues. Trimming removed 1 base from V and 6 bases from J, with 9 bases in between. CDR1 is SGHTA and CDR2 is FQGNSA in the germline V gene. The CDR3: CASSLVSADGYTF. DNA of the CDR3: TGTGCCAGCAGCTTAGTTTCGGCGGATGGCTACACCTTC.

The chain recombines TRBV1 with TRBJ1-5. TRBV1 is assigned pseudogene status. CDR3 length: 22 amino acids. The CDR3: CTSSQDEEQGGSSFFINQPQHF. The CDR3 DNA reads TGCACCAGCAGCCAAGATGAGGAGCAGGGAGGAAGCTCCTTCTTCATAAATCAGCCCCAGCATTTT.

This chain uses TRBV5-8 with TRBJ1-1; tentative D call: TRBD1 (6 bases). The V end was cut by 3 bases, the J end by 6 bases, with 15 bases between. Germline loops: CDR1 SGHTS, CDR2 YDEGEE. This CDR3 is built from 14 residues. CDR3 nucleotide sequence: TGTGCCAGCAGCTCCAGGACAGAGTTACCTGAAGCTTTCTTT. It is translated as CASSSRTELPEAFF.

This clone appeared a few times. This chain links TRBV4-1 with TRBJ1-1; 9 bases align to TRBD1. The CDR3 spans 16 residues. The germline CDR1 and CDR2 sequences are MGHRA and YSYEKL. V was pared by 2 bases and J by 7 bases, with 11 bases of the junction left unmatched. This chain's CDR3 is CASSQPDRGREIEAFF. CDR3 bases: TGCGCCAGCAGCCAACCGGACAGGGGAAGGGAAATTGAAGCTTTCTTT.

CDR3 region: CASSRPLAGGPYEQYF. As DNA, the CDR3 is TGTGCCAGCAGCCGCCCTCTAGCGGGGGGGCCTTACGAGCAGTACTTC. The chain couples TRBV7-9 to TRBJ2-7; TRBD2 agrees at 12 bases. The CDR3 spans 16 residues. Germline CDR1 is SEHNR and CDR2 is FQNEAQ (reference sequence). J was trimmed by 4 bases and V by 5 bases; bases with no gene match: 9. Together with reference TRBV7-9 and TRBJ2-7, the CDR3 gives the full variable domain: DTGVSQNPRHKITKRGQNVTFRCDPISEHNRLYWYRQTLGQGPEFLTYFQNEAQLEKSRLLSDRFSAERPKGSFSTLEIQRTEQGDSAMYLCASSRPLAGGPYEQYFGPGTRLTVT.

This chain uses TRBV6-2 or TRBV6-3 with TRBJ1-4, with TRBD1 matching 9 bases. The CDR3 runs 14 residues. Germline lookup yields CDR1 MNHEY and CDR2 SVGEGT. V was clipped by 5 bases and J by 8 bases; unmatched bases: 6. CDR3 nucleotides: TGTGCCAGCAGTCCCGGGACAGGGCGAGAAAAACTGTTTTTT. As protein: CASSPGTGREKLFF.